A single count supports the clone carrying this T cell receptor (beta chain). A sample-barcoded 5' primer and a J-beta primer mix were used in a second PCR of roughly 6 to 12 cycles. No fewer than 2.5 million CDR3-containing paired-end reads came from each sample. From the 5' RACE reads, TCRdb called clonotypes with MiXCR, one entry per CDR3 protein. This table has 700,000 to 900,000 distinct CDR3 sequences, approximately 53% appearing once. This entry belongs to a study of blood T cells in healthy people across ages. The CDR3 length is 14 residues. Germline CDR1 and CDR2: MNHEY and SVGAGI. The V gene end was trimmed by 5 bases and the J gene end by 14 bases; junction bases not matched to a gene: 15.

The chain carries TRBV6-5 and TRBJ2-3; 8 bases align to TRBD1. The specimen was blood. This receptor was identified in a man older than 75 in good health. In nucleotides, the CDR3 is TGTGCCAGCAGTGGCAGGGGGCCCCACAGATACGCGTATTTT. Translation: CASSGRGPHRYAYF.